This T cell receptor beta chain was found in a study of T cell responses to AZD1222 COVID-19 vaccine. General study points: Among those given AZD1222, only five to seven were seropositive at baseline.

Using immunoSEQ multiplex PCR, the repertoire was profiled, and TCRdb retains in-frame clones only, with some absent. In the table there are 95,000 to 110,000 clones, 88% of which are singletons. About this clone: Its antigen is undetermined.

The CDR3 sequence is 14 residues long. The trim removed 6 bases at V and 9 bases at J, leaving 12 bases unmatched. CDR1 and CDR2 from the germline V gene are LGHNT and FRNRAP. The sample in question was peripheral blood, obtained on day 0 of AZD1222 vaccination. This receptor was identified in an adult in good health. The J gene is TRBJ2-5, the V gene TRBV12-5; 8 bases are shared with TRBD1. The DNA for the CDR3 is TGTGCTAGTGGCTCAGGGGGCGCTGAGCTTCCCCAGTACTTC. It translates to CASGSGGAELPQYF.